The T cell receptor beta chain described here comes from a study of response to subunit inactivated influenza vaccine. This clonotype was seen many times. Its antigen remains unidentified. The V end was cut by 6 bases, the J end by 2 bases, with 8 bases between. Germline loops: CDR1 MDHEN, CDR2 SYDVKM. The CDR3 totals 12 residues. TCRdb reprocessed the RT-PCR reads with MiXCR, giving one entry per CDR3 protein. The sample shows fewer than 700,000 distinct CDR3 sequences, around 13% of them seen only once. Whole-study results and caveats: New T cells are recruited in small numbers by each seasonal influenza vaccination, according to the authors' suggestion.

Material: PBMCs from blood, obtained 40 to 50 days after vaccination. The clonotype originates from a man aged 50 or older who received an inactivated influenza vaccine. The chain is built from TRBV28 and TRBJ2-7; D is undetermined. CDR3 in amino acids: CASSRWAYEQYF. DNA of the CDR3: TGTGCCAGCAGCCGGTGGGCCTACGAGCAGTACTTC.